These 29 T cell receptor beta chains originate from one sample sequenced in a study of T cell repertoires in cytomegalovirus infection. The antigens for these receptors are not known. Via MiXCR, TCRdb re-called the reads, giving one row per CDR3 protein. There are roughly 570,000 distinct CDR3 sequences in the sample; just under 40% occur only once, and 48% lies in the top ten. The sample in question was cultured PBMCs, obtained from culture after CMV antigen stimulation. The receptor set was obtained from a human donor in good health (CMV status not recorded). Some clones in this sample may be carry-over from other donors' samples.

Of note for this clonotype: With only one base between it and a far larger clone, this is likely a read error. The genes are TRBV6-5 and TRBJ1-5; tentative D call: TRBD1 (6 bases). V lost 6 bases and J lost 3, with 9 bases in between. Germline assignment: CDR1 MNHEY and CDR2 SVGAGI. CDR3 length: 13 residues. In DNA form, the CDR3 reads TGTGCCAGCAGCCGGGACACCAATCAGCCCCAGCATTTT. Translation: CASSRDTNQPQHF.

This clonotype was detected only a few times. The chain is built from TRBV29-1 and TRBJ2-7, with D possibly matching TRBD2 (6 bases). CDR1 and CDR2 from the germline V gene are SQVTM and ANQGSEA. V was trimmed by 4 bases and J by 6 bases, leaving 19 bases between them. The length of the CDR3 is 14 residues. This CDR3 reads CSVGDGTAYSEQYF. DNA for the CDR3: TGCAGCGTTGGGGACGGGACTGCTTATTCCGAGCAGTACTTC.

This clonotype was counted a few times. The J gene is TRBJ2-3, the V gene TRBV14, with a possible D match to TRBD1 (6 bases). Trimming shortened V by 0 bases and J by 2 bases, and 15 bases separated the two germline ends. CDR3 size: 17 residues. From germline, CDR1 is SGHDN and CDR2 FVKESK. The CDR3 here is CASSQERGFFPTDTQYF. The CDR3 nucleotides read TGTGCCAGCAGCCAAGAAAGGGGGTTTTTCCCCACAGATACGCAGTATTTT.

This clonotype occurred many times. The chain is built from TRBV7-2 and TRBJ2-3; possibly TRBD2 for D (6 bases). The ends were cut back, 5 bases at V and 9 bases at J, with 15 bases in the middle. Germline values: CDR1 SGHTA, CDR2 FQGNSA. This CDR3 contains 13 residues. CDR3 region: CASSPSPEGTQYF. In DNA form, the CDR3 reads TGTGCCAGCAGCCCGTCCCCGGAGGGGACGCAGTATTTT.

The gene calls are TRBV10-3 and TRBJ2-7; 9 nucleotides line up with TRBD1. The CDR3 length is 11 residues. With V trimmed by 11 bases and J by 7 bases, 6 bases remained unmatched. CDR1 ENHRY and CDR2 SYGVKD come from the germline V gene. As DNA, the CDR3 is TGTGCCGTACAGGGGGCGGGGGAGCAGTACTTC. It specifies CAVQGAGEQYF.

The CDR3 region has the DNA TGTGCCAGCAGCGCAGACCCAGGCAACGGGGAGCTGTTTTTT. Translated, it gives CASSADPGNGELFF. The chain recombines TRBV7-2 with TRBJ2-2; D uncertain. The germline V gene has CDR1 SGHTA and CDR2 FQGNSA. V was clipped by 5 bases and J by 7 bases, with 14 bases between them. The CDR3 loop spans 14 amino acids.

The chain joins TRBV10-3 to TRBJ2-3; TRBD2 matches at 7 bases. CDR1 is ENHRY, CDR2 SYGVKD, per germline. The CDR3 runs to 13 residues. Germline trimming cut 8 bases from V and 2 bases from J; bases unmatched to any gene: 4. The CDR3 DNA sequence: TGTGCCATCCGGGGGGATTCCACAGATACGCAGTATTTT. It yields the protein CAIRGDSTDTQYF.

A few counts support this clonotype. This rearrangement joins TRBV7-6 to TRBJ2-1, with 10 bases fitting TRBD1. Germline CDR1 SGHVS, CDR2 FNYEAQ. V lost 3 bases, J lost 7 bases, and 3 bases stayed unmatched. The CDR3 is 14 residues long. CDR3 bases: TGTGCCAGCAGCTTTGGACAGGGGGGGAATGAGCAGTTCTTC. This gives the protein CASSFGQGGNEQFF.

The rearrangement joins TRBV12-3 or TRBV12-4 to TRBJ2-7; D is unclear. The length of the CDR3 is 13 residues. Trimming took 6 bases from V and 2 from J, leaving 11 bases between them. The CDR3 loop reads CASSRGSTYEQYF. The CDR3 DNA sequence: TGTGCCAGCAGCCGCGGATCGACCTACGAGCAGTACTTC.

This clonotype has only one observation. J is TRBJ2-7 and V is TRBV27, with TRBD2 identical over 7 bases. The length of the CDR3 is 11 residues. V dropped 5 bases and J dropped 12; count of bases not matched to a gene: 7. From germline, CDR1 is MNHEY and CDR2 SMNVEV (reference sequence). CDR3 in DNA: TGTGCCAGCAGTCTGAGCGGGATTGCGTACTTC. It is translated as CASSLSGIAYF.

This clonotype appeared once. The chain uses TRBV20-1 and TRBJ1-1; possibly TRBD1 for D (6 bases). Trimming left V 2 bases short and J 5 bases short, with 15 bases between. CDR3 size: 14 residues. Germline CDR1 is DFQATT and CDR2 is SNEGSKA (reference sequence). Here the CDR3 reads CSARRGGGGTEAFF. The DNA of the CDR3 is TGCAGTGCTAGAAGGGGGGGGGGGGGGACTGAAGCTTTCTTT.

This chain joins TRBV20-1 and TRBJ2-1; D uncertain. V was shortened by 1 base and J by 6 bases, with 13 bases between the two germline ends. The CDR3 is made up of 14 amino acids. Germline V gives CDR1 DFQATT, CDR2 SNEGSKA (reference sequence). CDR3 DNA: TGCAGTGCTAGAGCCCCCGTGTTTATCAATGAGCAGTTCTTC. As protein: CSARAPVFINEQFF.

This clonotype was seen once. V and J are TRBV5-6 and TRBJ1-5, with D maybe TRBD1 (6 bases). CDR1 and CDR2 (germline): SGHDT, YYEEEE. The CDR3 is made up of 13 amino acids. Trimming removed 0 bases from V and 6 bases from J, with 7 bases in between. The CDR3 DNA follows: TGTGCCAGCAGCTTGGAGGACAGTCAGCCCCAGCATTTT. Amino acid sequence: CASSLEDSQPQHF.

This clonotype was counted only a few times. J is TRBJ2-7 and V is TRBV7-8; 10 nucleotides match TRBD2. This CDR3 contains 15 residues. V shed 1 base and J 6 bases; nucleotides not matched to a gene: 6. Germline V gene data show CDR1 as SGHVS and CDR2 as FQNEAQ. The CDR3: CASSLVVAGGTEQYF. The CDR3 nucleotides read TGTGCCAGCAGCTTAGTCGTAGCGGGAGGAACCGAGCAGTACTTC.

J is TRBJ2-7 and V is TRBV20-1; TRBD2 matches at 7 bases. This CDR3 spans 13 amino acids. Germline lookup yields CDR1 DFQATT and CDR2 SNEGSKA (reference sequence). Losses at the gene ends were 5 bases for V and 5 bases for J; bases not matched to a gene: 9. CDR3 bases: TGCAGTGCTCGGGCTAGCGGAGGCGACGAGCAGTACTTC. As protein: CSARASGGDEQYF.

The chain couples TRBV25-1 to TRBJ1-4; 10 bases fit TRBD1. The CDR3 spans 14 residues. From germline, CDR1 is MGHDK and CDR2 SYGVNS. The ends lost 6 bases at V and 6 bases at J; junction bases unmatched: 4. This CDR3 is CASSTTGGDEKLFF. CDR3 nucleotide sequence: TGTGCCAGCAGCACGACAGGGGGCGATGAAAAACTGTTTTTT.

A few counts support this clonotype. This CDR3 reads CASSLNSEAFF. CDR3 DNA: TGTGCCAGCAGCTTAAACTCTGAAGCTTTCTTT. V gene TRBV7-8 combines with J gene TRBJ1-1; D not resolved. This CDR3 spans 11 amino acids. The V gene lost 2 bases and the J gene lost 6 bases, with 4 bases spanning the gap. Germline V gene data show CDR1 as SGHVS and CDR2 as FQNEAQ.

V is TRBV11-2 and J is TRBJ2-3, with 7 bases identical to TRBD2. Trimming removed 3 bases from V and 1 base from J; junction bases left unmatched: 13. The CDR3 is 18 amino acids. From germline, CDR1 is SGHAT and CDR2 FQNNGV. This CDR3 reads CASSFLAGDPGGTDTQYF. The CDR3 DNA reads TGTGCCAGCAGCTTTCTGGCGGGAGACCCCGGCGGCACAGATACGCAGTATTTT. Using reference TRBV11-2 and TRBJ2-3 for the parts outside the CDR3, the full variable domain is EAGVAQSPRYKIIEKRQSVAFWCNPISGHATLYWYQQILGQGPKLLIQFQNNGVVDDSQLPKDRFSAERLKGVDSTLKIQPAKLEDSAVYLCASSFLAGDPGGTDTQYFGPGTRLTVL.

The gene calls are TRBV7-2 and TRBJ2-5; D possibly matches TRBD1 or TRBD2 (6 bases each). The CDR3 spans 15 residues. CDR1 is SGHTA and CDR2 is FQGNSA in the germline V gene. V lost 4 bases and J 4 bases, leaving 16 bases between the germline ends. The CDR3 coding sequence is TGTGCCAGCAGCTCCCACAGGGAGGCCTTAGAGACCCAGTACTTC. Translation gives CASSSHREALETQYF.

This rearrangement joins TRBV6-2 or TRBV6-3 to TRBJ2-7; D could derive from TRBD1 or TRBD2 (5 bases each). Trimming shortened V by 4 bases and J by 7 bases, and 17 bases separated the two germline ends. Germline V gene data show CDR1 as MNHEY and CDR2 as SVGEGT. The CDR3 contains 14 residues. The CDR3: CASSLGTGRPEQYF. The CDR3, as DNA: TGTGCCAGCAGTTTGGGGACGGGCCGCCCGGAGCAGTACTTC.

This clonotype came up many times. The chain couples TRBV18 to TRBJ1-5; the D gene is possibly TRBD1 (5 bases). CDR3 length: 16 residues. With 4 bases removed from V and 4 bases from J, the gap between germline ends came to 17 bases. Germline V CDR1 and CDR2: KGHSH, LQKENI. CDR3 sequence reads: CASSQGGRGANQPQHF. The CDR3 nucleotides are TGTGCCAGCTCACAAGGTGGTAGGGGAGCGAATCAGCCCCAGCATTTT. Based on the CDR3 plus reference TRBV18 and TRBJ1-5, the full variable domain is NAGVMQNPRHLVRRRGQEARLRCSPMKGHSHVYWYRQLPEEGLKFMVYLQKENIIDESGMPKERFSAEFPKEGPSILRIQQVVRGDSAAYFCASSQGGRGANQPQHFGDGTRLSIL.

This clonotype was counted between two and nine times. CDR3 region: CASSLWTTQRNEQFF. The CDR3 DNA is TGTGCCAGCAGCTTGTGGACTACCCAACGCAATGAGCAGTTCTTC. The chain uses TRBV7-2 and TRBJ2-1; possibly TRBD2 for D (6 bases). The CDR3 spans 15 residues. Between the trimmed V and J ends, which lost 3 bases and 6 bases, there was a span of 15 bases. Per germline, CDR1 SGHTA and CDR2 FQGNSA.

This clonotype appeared a few times. This chain uses TRBV7-3 with TRBJ2-3, with D possibly being TRBD2 (5 bases). The CDR3 sequence is 15 residues long. Germline V gene sequence: CDR1 SGHTA, CDR2 FQGTGA. V was trimmed by 6 bases and J by 2 bases, leaving 15 bases between them. The CDR3: CASSLYSEPTDTQYF. CDR3 nucleotide sequence: TGTGCCAGCAGTCTTTATAGCGAACCCACAGATACGCAGTATTTT.

The sample holds a few counts of this clonotype. The V gene is TRBV12-3 or TRBV12-4, the J gene TRBJ1-2; no clear D gene. V was pared by 3 bases and J by 4 bases, with 12 bases between. CDR3 size: 14 residues. CDR3 sequence (DNA): TGTGCCAGCAGTTTTGGTGCAGAACCCTATGGCTACACCTTC. Protein: CASSFGAEPYGYTF.

This rearrangement joins TRBV12-3 or TRBV12-4 to TRBJ1-1, with 7 bases matching TRBD1. The V and J ends lost 7 bases and 3 bases, in that order; junction bases with no gene match: 8. The CDR3 runs to 14 residues. CDR3 region: CASNLSGGYTEAFF. The DNA for the CDR3 is TGTGCCAGCAATCTATCAGGGGGGTACACTGAAGCTTTCTTT.

The V and J genes are TRBV5-4 and TRBJ2-1, with D perhaps matching TRBD2 (5 bases). Looked up from germline, CDR1 is SGHNT and CDR2 is YYREEE (reference sequence). The CDR3 spans 14 residues. The V end lost 4 bases, the J end lost 7 bases, and 15 bases lay between the germline ends. This CDR3 reads CASSPPEGWNEQFF. The CDR3, as DNA: TGTGCCAGCAGCCCTCCAGAGGGCTGGAATGAGCAGTTCTTC.

This clonotype was observed at least ten times. V and J are TRBV7-2 and TRBJ2-5, with 11 bases matching TRBD2. The germline V gene encodes CDR1 SGHTA and CDR2 FQGNSA. This CDR3 spans 15 amino acids. V was clipped by 5 bases and J by 7 bases; unmatched bases: 9. The CDR3 loop is CASSQTSGGPGTQYF. CDR3 bases: TGTGCCAGCAGCCAAACTAGCGGGGGACCTGGGACCCAGTACTTC.

Ten or more counts support this clonotype. Mismatch with germline at one junction end may stem from a read error. This chain links TRBV7-2 with TRBJ2-2; 10 bases are shared with TRBD2. CDR3 length equals 16 residues. Germline-derived CDR1 and CDR2 are SGHTA and FQGNSA. CDR3 nucleotides: TGTGCCAGCAGCTTCCTAGCGGGAGCGAAGACCGGGGAGCTGTTTTTT. Its translation: CASSFLAGAKTGELFF. Full variable domain (missing parts from reference TRBV7-2 and TRBJ2-2): GAGVSQSPSNKVTEKGKDVELRCDPISGHTALYWYRQSLGQGLEFLIYFQGNSAPDKSGLPSDRFSAERTGGSVSTLTIQRTQQEDSAVYLCASSFLAGAKTGELFFGEGSRLTVL.

This rearrangement joins TRBV7-2 to TRBJ2-7; no clear D gene. V lost 0 bases and J 5 bases, leaving 5 bases between the germline ends. The V gene's germline CDR1 is SGHTA and CDR2 FQGNSA. The CDR3 spans 12 residues. The CDR3 here is CASSLAIDEQYF. CDR3 DNA sequence: TGTGCCAGCAGCTTAGCGATAGACGAGCAGTACTTC.